The 29 T cell receptor beta chains below were found in one sample sequenced in a study of shared clonotypes between healthy human individuals (dated by TCRdb to 2020 to 2022). Preparation of the library involved the immunoSEQ multiplex PCR assay. TCRdb carries this immuneACCESS record with in-frame sequences only. Its versions omit some clonotypes, under half of them owing to an unresolved V gene in the studies checked, with the rest unexplained. The sample records around 2.1 million clones, around 95% of which are singletons. In total, the top ten clones hold about 0.13% of the sample. What was sequenced was naive CD4+ T cells sorted from blood. In the paper's terms, the cell subset or site label means: CD45RA+ positively selected. Every receptor here comes from a man aged 18 to 30 in good health.

The V gene is TRBV2, the J gene TRBJ1-2; 8 positions agree with TRBD1. The length of the CDR3 is 12 residues. V was clipped by 6 bases and J by 7 bases; unmatched bases: 4. The germline CDR1 and CDR2 sequences are SNHLY and FYNNEI. The CDR3 loop is CASRKDRGGYTF. The CDR3, as DNA: TGTGCCAGCAGAAAAGACAGGGGTGGCTACACCTTC.

The V gene is TRBV5-1, the J gene TRBJ2-1; TRBD2 matches 11 bases. Trimming cost V 4 bases and J 9 bases; bases outside gene matches: 9. Germline V CDR1 and CDR2: SGHRS, YFSETQ. The CDR3 loop spans 15 amino acids. CDR3 region: CASSPSGGSYGEQFF. In DNA, the CDR3 is TGCGCCAGCAGCCCTAGCGGGGGGTCGTACGGTGAGCAGTTCTTC.

This rearrangement joins TRBV19 to TRBJ2-4, with D possibly being TRBD2 (6 bases). Trimming stripped 6 bases from V and 1 base from J, with 16 bases between. CDR3 length equals 16 residues. Germline V gene lookup returns CDR1 LNHDA and CDR2 SQIVND (reference sequence). This CDR3 is CASSTLMGLAKNIQYF. The CDR3 DNA is TGTGCCAGTAGCACTCTAATGGGACTCGCCAAAAACATTCAGTACTTC.

The rearrangement joins TRBV11-2 to TRBJ1-2, with D tentatively TRBD1 (6 bases). This CDR3 contains 13 residues. Germline V CDR1 and CDR2: SGHAT, FQNNGV. V lost 6 bases, J lost 4 bases, and 12 bases lay in between. The DNA for the CDR3 is TGTGCCAGCAGGCAGGGAGGGGGCTATGGCTACACCTTC. The encoded protein is CASRQGGGYGYTF. The complete variable domain, with remaining parts taken from reference TRBV11-2 and TRBJ1-2, reads EAGVAQSPRYKIIEKRQSVAFWCNPISGHATLYWYQQILGQGPKLLIQFQNNGVVDDSQLPKDRFSAERLKGVDSTLKIQPAKLEDSAVYLCASRQGGGYGYTFGSGTRLTVV.

The chain combines TRBV7-6 with TRBJ2-5; D gene uncertain. The ends were cut back, 1 base at V and 1 base at J, with 10 bases in the middle. The length of the CDR3 is 15 residues. CDR1 and CDR2 from the germline V gene are SGHVS and FNYEAQ. This chain's CDR3 is CASSLVVTSQETQYF. The CDR3 nucleotides read TGTGCCAGCAGCTTAGTAGTCACCAGCCAAGAGACCCAGTACTTC. The variable domain in full, with the rest retrieved from reference TRBV7-6 and TRBJ2-5, is GAGVSQSPRYKVTKRGQDVALRCDPISGHVSLYWYRQALGQGPEFLTYFNYEAQQDKSGLPNDRFSAERPEGSISTLTIQRTEQRDSAMYRCASSLVVTSQETQYFGPGTRLLVL.

The CDR3, as DNA: TGTGCCTGGAATGGACTAGCGGGAAGCACAGATACGCAGTATTTT. Protein: CAWNGLAGSTDTQYF. This chain uses TRBV30 with TRBJ2-3; 12 bases agree with TRBD2. The CDR3 is 15 residues long. The germline V gene encodes CDR1 GTSNPN and CDR2 SVGIG (reference sequence). V shed 4 bases, J shed 0 bases, and the junction held 2 bases outside the gene matches.

On this clone itself: The same CDR3 is also encoded by other DNA sequences in this sample. This chain links TRBV2 with TRBJ1-6; D remains ambiguous. CDR1 is SNHLY, CDR2 FYNNEI, per germline. The CDR3 runs 14 residues. Trimming pared 1 base from V and 7 bases from J, leaving 8 bases between. The CDR3: CASSEEGGNSPLHF. The CDR3 DNA reads as TGTGCCAGCAGTGAAGAGGGAGGGAATTCACCCCTCCACTTT.

This clone was counted between two and nine times. The rearrangement links TRBV21-1 to TRBJ2-7; the D call TRBD2 from the table was never checked on the DNA. TRBV21-1 constitutes a pseudogene. This CDR3 region has 15 residues. CDR3 in amino acids: CASSKGTSGRWEQYF. DNA of the CDR3: TGTGCCAGCAGCAAGGGGACTAGCGGCCGCTGGGAGCAGTACTTC.

Only a few counts were recorded for this clone. A read error may account for a junction end that differs from germline. V is TRBV7-7 and J is TRBJ1-4, with a weak D call TRBD1 (5 bases). CDR1 SSHAT and CDR2 FNYEAQ come from the germline V gene (reference sequence). The CDR3 is 16 residues long. The CDR3 region has the DNA TGTGCTAGCAGCTTAGGCCCGACAGCCTCTAATGAAAAACTGTTTTTT. Protein sequence: CASSLGPTASNEKLFF.

Details on this clone: The same CDR3 arises from other DNA sequences in this sample as well. This chain joins TRBV6-5 and TRBJ2-7; D perhaps matches TRBD2 (6 bases). This CDR3 spans 15 amino acids. V lost 3 bases to trimming and J lost 0 bases, with 12 bases between them. Germline V gives CDR1 MNHEY, CDR2 SVGAGI. The CDR3 DNA follows: TGTGCCAGCAGTTATGTGGGGGGAAGCTCCTACGAGCAGTACTTC. Protein sequence: CASSYVGGSSYEQYF.

J is TRBJ2-5 and V is TRBV10-2, with 7 bases that match TRBD1. Germline values: CDR1 WSHSY, CDR2 SAAADI. The V gene end was trimmed by 6 bases and the J gene end by 5 bases; junction bases not matched to a gene: 12. The CDR3 runs to 15 residues. The CDR3 sequence is CASRALGGSGETQYF. CDR3 nucleotides: TGCGCCAGCAGGGCCCTAGGGGGCTCTGGGGAGACCCAGTACTTC.

The genes are TRBV2 and TRBJ2-3; TRBD1 agrees at 7 bases. Germline V lookup: CDR1 SNHLY, CDR2 FYNNEI. V trimming: 6 bases; J trimming: 0 bases; junction bases outside the gene matches: 6. This CDR3 has 15 residues. The chain's CDR3 is CASRLRDSSTDTQYF. CDR3 nucleotide sequence: TGTGCCAGCAGACTCCGGGACAGTAGCACAGATACGCAGTATTTT.

This clone appeared once. This rearrangement joins TRBV5-1 to TRBJ2-7; D may be TRBD1 or TRBD2 (6 bases each). The CDR3 length is 16 residues. Germline CDR1 SGHRS, CDR2 YFSETQ. Trimming cost V 4 bases and J 0 bases, with 17 bases left between them. The CDR3 reads CASSPGGTPLSYEQYF. CDR3 sequence (DNA): TGCGCCAGCAGCCCGGGCGGGACACCTCTCTCCTACGAGCAGTACTTC.

This chain uses TRBV5-6 with TRBJ1-1; D remains unclear. Looked up from germline, CDR1 is SGHDT and CDR2 is YYEEEE. This CDR3 has 16 amino acids. The V end lost 4 bases, the J end lost 0 bases, and 16 bases lay between the germline ends. In DNA form, the CDR3 reads TGTGCCAGCAGCCCCCGCCAGGCCGCCATGAACACTGAAGCTTTCTTT. Protein: CASSPRQAAMNTEAFF.

The V and J genes are TRBV5-1 and TRBJ2-4; 10 bases fit TRBD2. The germline V gene has CDR1 SGHRS and CDR2 YFSETQ. With 2 bases clipped from V and 2 bases from J, the junction kept 7 bases outside the gene matches. The CDR3 loop spans 17 amino acids. The chain's CDR3 is CASSLTLAGGPKNIQYF. The DNA for the CDR3 is TGCGCCAGCAGCTTAACCTTAGCGGGAGGACCCAAAAACATTCAGTACTTC.

V and J are TRBV14 and TRBJ1-6; a possible D gene is TRBD1 (6 bases). The V gene lost 0 bases and the J gene lost 8 bases, with 20 bases spanning the gap. The CDR3 is 18 residues long. The germline CDR1 and CDR2 sequences are SGHDN and FVKESK. The CDR3 loop is CASSQDDWGRGVHSPLHF. CDR3 bases: TGTGCCAGCAGCCAAGATGACTGGGGCAGGGGTGTTCATTCACCCCTCCACTTT.

The J gene is TRBJ2-5, the V gene TRBV7-6; no clear D gene. The CDR3 length is 13 residues. V was clipped by 4 bases and J by 5 bases, with 11 bases between them. The germline gives CDR1 SGHVS, CDR2 FNYEAQ. CDR3 sequence: CASSSRKLETQYF. DNA of the CDR3: TGTGCCAGCAGCTCGCGTAAACTGGAGACCCAGTACTTC.

The chain recombines TRBV4-1 with TRBJ1-4; no reliable D call. The germline V and J ends were trimmed by 0 bases and 10 bases, with 12 bases remaining between them. CDR3 length: 14 amino acids. Germline values: CDR1 MGHRA, CDR2 YSYEKL. In DNA, the CDR3 is TGCGCCAGCAGCCAAGATCGGCCCGACGGAAAACTGTTTTTT. This translates into CASSQDRPDGKLFF.

This clone was detected once. This chain connects TRBV18 to TRBJ2-7, with D tentatively TRBD1 (6 bases). V was cut by 6 bases and J by 4 bases, with 16 bases left in between. In germline, CDR1 is KGHSH, CDR2 LQKENI. CDR3 length equals 14 residues. The CDR3 DNA follows: TGTGCCAGCTCCCAGGGCAGGGGCCAGTACGAGCAGTACTTC. Translated: CASSQGRGQYEQYF. The variable domain in full, with the rest retrieved from reference TRBV18 and TRBJ2-7, is NAGVMQNPRHLVRRRGQEARLRCSPMKGHSHVYWYRQLPEEGLKFMVYLQKENIIDESGMPKERFSAEFPKEGPSILRIQQVVRGDSAAYFCASSQGRGQYEQYFGPGTRLTVT.

The CDR3 region is CASSEELNTEAFF. Written as DNA, the CDR3 is TGTGCCAGCAGCGAAGAGTTGAACACTGAAGCTTTCTTT. The chain links TRBV11-2 to TRBJ1-1; D is undetermined. Trimming left V 5 bases short and J 0 bases short, with 7 bases between. CDR3 length: 13 residues. Germline values: CDR1 SGHAT, CDR2 FQNNGV.

The rearrangement uses TRBV30 and TRBJ2-7; D possibly corresponds to TRBD2 (6 bases). Trimming removed 5 bases at V and 6 bases at J, with 17 bases between. CDR3 length: 13 amino acids. Germline CDR1 and CDR2: GTSNPN and SVGIG (reference sequence). Written as DNA, the CDR3 is TGTGCCTGGGGACCCGCTAGCGTCGTCGAGCAGTACTTC. As protein: CAWGPASVVEQYF.

This chain connects TRBV2 to TRBJ2-1, with 7 bases aligning to TRBD1. Trimming removed 6 bases from V and 4 bases from J; junction bases left unmatched: 6. Germline CDR1 SNHLY, CDR2 FYNNEI. This CDR3 is built from 14 residues. CDR3 sequence reads: CASSRDSLYNEQFF. CDR3 nucleotide sequence: TGTGCCAGCAGCCGGGACAGCCTATACAATGAGCAGTTCTTC.

On this clone: Sequence at one end of the junction differs from germline and may be a read error. This rearrangement joins TRBV7-9 to TRBJ1-1; the D gene is possibly TRBD1 (6 bases). Germline V gene data show CDR1 as SEHNR and CDR2 as FQNEAQ (reference sequence). CDR3 length: 13 amino acids. The CDR3 reads CASSLGGLGEAFF. CDR3 in DNA: TGTGCCAGCAGTTTAGGGGGTTTGGGTGAAGCTTTCTTT.

The V gene is TRBV5-4, the J gene TRBJ2-5; 7 bases fit TRBD2. CDR3 size: 15 residues. Trimming took 4 bases from V and 2 from J; bases not matched to a gene: 8. CDR1 is SGHNT and CDR2 is YYREEE in the germline V gene (reference sequence). Written as DNA, the CDR3 is TGTGCCAGCAGCGGGCGACTAGCTGGGCAAGAGACCCAGTACTTC. It translates to CASSGRLAGQETQYF.

In nucleotides, the CDR3 is TGTGCCAGTAGCCCCGTAGGAGGGGGGGTTCGAGATACGCAGTATTTT. It translates to CASSPVGGGVRDTQYF. V is TRBV19 and J is TRBJ2-3, with D possibly being TRBD2 (7 bases). The CDR3 is 16 residues long. Germline assignment: CDR1 LNHDA and CDR2 SQIVND (reference sequence). V shed 6 bases and J shed 5 bases, with 21 bases lying between them.

In the case of this clone: Distinct nucleotide sequences in the sample also encode this CDR3. The gene calls are TRBV6-6 and TRBJ1-2, with D unclear. The V end lost 3 bases, the J end lost 6 bases, and 2 bases lay between the germline ends. The germline V gene has CDR1 MNHNY and CDR2 SVGAGI (reference sequence). The CDR3 is 10 residues long. CDR3 residues: CASSYDGYTF. DNA of the CDR3: TGTGCCAGCAGTTATGATGGCTACACCTTC.

The chain employs TRBV30 and TRBJ2-7, with a weak D call TRBD1 (5 bases). CDR3 size: 12 residues. Germline V gene data show CDR1 as GTSNPN and CDR2 as SVGIG (reference sequence). Trimming stripped 4 bases from V and 2 bases from J, with 9 bases between. DNA of the CDR3: TGTGCCTGGAAGGGGCAAGCCTACGAGCAGTACTTC. It specifies CAWKGQAYEQYF. Together with reference TRBV30 and TRBJ2-7, the CDR3 gives the full variable domain: SQTIHQWPATLVQPVGSPLSLECTVEGTSNPNLYWYRQAAGRGLQLLFYSVGIGQISSEVPQNLSASRPQDRQFILSSKKLLLSDSGFYLCAWKGQAYEQYFGPGTRLTVT.

This sequence joins TRBV28 and TRBJ2-2; D remains unclear. CDR1 and CDR2 from the germline V gene are MDHEN and SYDVKM. The CDR3 is 18 amino acids. Trimming shortened V by 6 bases and J by 3 bases, and 23 bases separated the two germline ends. The CDR3 is CASRHFFNRAPDTGELFF. The CDR3 bases are TGTGCCAGCAGGCACTTTTTTAATAGGGCCCCGGACACCGGGGAGCTGTTTTTT.

This chain joins TRBV6-1 and TRBJ1-5, with a possible D match to TRBD1 (6 bases). Germline V gives CDR1 MNHNS, CDR2 SASEGT. Trimming pared 3 bases from V and 7 bases from J, leaving 16 bases between. This CDR3 is 15 amino acids long. The DNA for the CDR3 is TGTGCCAGCAGTGAGGGGCCTCAGGGGTCCCAGCCCCAGCATTTT. Translated: CASSEGPQGSQPQHF.